This T cell receptor beta chain emerged from a study of blood T cell repertoires in COVID-19. In the study overall: Nucleic acid was either cDNA or gDNA, and it came from T cells, B-cell-depleted T cells, or PBMCs.

Profiling relied on immunoSEQ multiplex PCR, and the TCRdb table lists in-frame clones only, not all of them. Among more than 300,000 clones listed, roughly 89% were seen once. Looked up from germline, CDR1 is SQVTM and CDR2 is ANQGSEA. The CDR3 is 16 amino acids. After removal of 6 bases from V and 4 bases from J, the junction contained 13 bases not matched to a gene. The sequence was obtained from a woman aged 25-40 years who had recovered from COVID-19. The chain couples TRBV29-1 to TRBJ1-3, with 9 positions matching TRBD1. Sequenced: PBMCs or T cells enriched from blood (not recorded which). The CDR3 loop reads CSVWTGEGHSGNTIYF. CDR3 in DNA: TGCAGCGTATGGACAGGGGAAGGACATTCCGGAAACACCATATATTTT.